There are a few counts of the clone carrying this TCR beta chain. These data are taken from a study of blood T cell repertoires in COVID-19. On the study more broadly: Samples came from the United States, Italy and Spain, spanning acute and convalescent COVID-19. PBMCs, B-cell-depleted T cells, or T cells were the source of the cDNA or gDNA that made up the material.

Germline V gene lookup returns CDR1 MNHEY and CDR2 SVGAGI. Trimming left V 2 bases short and J 6 bases short, with 8 bases between. The CDR3 covers 13 residues. In the source study's methods: For nucleated cells, counts were estimated from reference gene primer amplification. The data were produced by immunoSEQ multiplex PCR, yet TCRdb's version contains in-frame clones alone and is incomplete. That table supplies the V and J calls and clone size; D and trimming were determined from the DNA. The sample has about 280,000 clones; approximately 85% are singletons. Sequences were obtained from peripheral blood. This clonotype was sampled from a man aged 45-60 years with active or convalescent COVID-19. This chain joins TRBV6-5 and TRBJ1-5; D not resolved. The CDR3 nucleotides are TGTGCCAGCAGTTACAATACGGTTCAGCCCCAGCATTTT. Amino acid sequence: CASSYNTVQPQHF.